The next 11 T cell receptor beta chains were all read from a single sample in a study of cytomegalovirus exposure and HLA in healthy donors. The study ran its PCR with 60 Vbeta and 13 Jbeta primers. TCRdb's copy holds only in-frame clones and misses some; the assay was immunoSEQ multiplex PCR. The sample includes some 120,000 clones, 74% seen only once; the top ten take about 4.4%. Sequencing was performed on PBMCs. The receptors derive from a woman aged 45-65 years in good health and CMV-seropositive.

This chain uses TRBV29-1 with TRBJ2-3; D is unresolved. V lost 6 bases, J lost 1 base, and 11 bases lay in between. There are 13 residues in the CDR3. Per germline, CDR1 SQVTM and CDR2 ANQGSEA. In nucleotides, the CDR3 is TGCAGCGTGTCACAGTTGGGCACAGATACGCAGTATTTT. This codes for CSVSQLGTDTQYF.

The V call is TRBV27, the J call TRBJ2-7; TRBD1 might be the D (5 bases). The CDR3 totals 13 residues. The germline V gene encodes CDR1 MNHEY and CDR2 SMNVEV (reference sequence). V lost 2 bases and J 5 bases, leaving 10 bases between the germline ends. The chain's CDR3 is CASSLIAGNEQYF. The CDR3 region has the DNA TGTGCCAGCAGTTTAATTGCAGGGAACGAGCAGTACTTC.

This chain joins TRBV10-3 and TRBJ1-2, with TRBD1 identical over 10 bases. V trimming: 4 bases; J trimming: 2 bases; junction bases outside the gene matches: 4. Germline V gene lookup returns CDR1 ENHRY and CDR2 SYGVKD. The CDR3 loop spans 15 amino acids. CDR3 residues: CAISVRDRGNYGYTF. The CDR3 DNA is TGTGCCATCAGTGTCCGGGACAGGGGAAACTATGGCTACACCTTC.

This rearrangement joins TRBV2 to TRBJ1-5; 7 nucleotides agree with TRBD1. CDR1 SNHLY and CDR2 FYNNEI come from the germline V gene. Unmatched junction bases numbered 6, after V lost 2 bases and J lost 5 bases. The length of the CDR3 is 15 residues. CDR3 nucleotides: TGTGCCAGCAGTGAACCCGGGACAGAGTATCAGCCCCAGCATTTT. It translates to CASSEPGTEYQPQHF.

The genes are TRBV29-1 and TRBJ2-7; 8 bases line up with TRBD2. The CDR3 consists of 13 residues. The V segment lost 4 bases and the J segment 3 bases; nucleotides outside the gene matches: 5. Germline CDR1 and CDR2: SQVTM and ANQGSEA. CDR3 loop: CSVVGLGLYEQYF. The CDR3 region has the DNA TGCAGCGTTGTGGGACTAGGTCTCTACGAGCAGTACTTC.

This chain links TRBV6-5 with TRBJ1-1; D might be TRBD1 (6 bases). Germline V lookup: CDR1 MNHEY, CDR2 SVGAGI. The CDR3 contains 16 residues. V was pared by 4 bases and J by 0 bases, with 15 bases between. The chain's CDR3 is CASSSHRASVNTEAFF. CDR3 bases: TGTGCCAGCAGTTCCCACAGGGCTTCGGTGAACACTGAAGCTTTCTTT.

The chain carries TRBV5-6 and TRBJ1-3, with a weak D call TRBD1 (6 bases). The germline CDR1 and CDR2 sequences are SGHDT and YYEEEE. The CDR3 is 17 amino acids. V lost 0 bases and J 0 bases, leaving 13 bases between the germline ends. In nucleotides, the CDR3 is TGTGCCAGCAGCTTGGAAGGACAGTTCCTCTCTGGAAACACCATATATTTT. This sequence encodes CASSLEGQFLSGNTIYF.

This chain uses TRBV6-5 with TRBJ1-5; D not certain. This CDR3 region has 11 residues. Germline CDR1 is MNHEY and CDR2 is SVGAGI. Between the trimmed V and J ends, which lost 5 bases and 6 bases, there was a span of 5 bases. DNA for the CDR3: TGTGCCAGCAGTACTCCTCAGCCCCAGCATTTT. It codes for CASSTPQPQHF.

V is TRBV10-3 and J is TRBJ1-2; the match to TRBD1 covers 7 bases. V lost 5 bases to trimming and J lost 8 bases; unmatched junction nucleotides: 5. CDR3 length: 12 residues. Germline CDR1 is ENHRY and CDR2 is SYGVKD. The CDR3 reads CAISRQGYGYTF. The CDR3 bases are TGTGCCATCAGTAGACAGGGCTACGGCTACACCTTC.

Regarding this clone: The sample carries other DNA sequences with the same CDR3. The genes are TRBV7-8 and TRBJ1-5; D may be TRBD1 (5 bases). Germline V gene sequence: CDR1 SGHVS, CDR2 FQNEAQ. V lost 0 bases and J 5 bases, leaving 8 bases between the germline ends. CDR3 length equals 14 residues. CDR3 residues: CASSLAIRDQPQHF. The CDR3 coding sequence is TGTGCCAGCAGCTTAGCAATCAGGGATCAGCCCCAGCATTTT.

The chain links TRBV2 to TRBJ2-3, with a weak D call TRBD1 (5 bases). The CDR3 length is 12 residues. The germline V and J ends were trimmed by 4 bases and 10 bases, with 12 bases remaining between them. Germline CDR1 SNHLY, CDR2 FYNNEI. The CDR3 loop is CASSARGSAQYF. CDR3 coding DNA: TGTGCCAGCAGTGCAAGGGGTTCAGCGCAGTATTTT.